Each of the 7 T cell receptor beta chains below was sequenced from the same sample in a study of blood T cell repertoires in COVID-19 (dated by TCRdb to 2020 to 2022). The method behind the library was the immunoSEQ multiplex PCR assay. TCRdb obtained this table from immuneACCESS and retained in-frame rearrangements with V and J assigned. These tables miss some clones; where compared with another copy, unresolved V genes account for less than half of the shortfall, and the remainder is unexplained. In all, the sample holds under 300,000 clones, and 70% to 90% of those were seen once. The top ten constitute 3.7% of the sample. The specimen was peripheral blood. Receptor source: a woman between 40 and 55 years old with acute or convalescent COVID-19.

V is TRBV7-9 and J is TRBJ1-5; possibly TRBD1 for D (5 bases). Germline CDR1 SEHNR, CDR2 FQNEAQ (reference sequence). The CDR3 length is 14 residues. Trimming took off 4 bases at V and 7 bases at J, with 14 bases between the two ends. DNA for the CDR3: TGTGCCAGCAGCTCGTCGGGGGTTGAACAGCCCCAGCATTTT. It encodes CASSSSGVEQPQHF.

The chain combines TRBV18 with TRBJ1-4; the D is unclear. The germline V gene has CDR1 KGHSH and CDR2 LQKENI. The V end was cut by 6 bases, the J end by 5 bases, with 4 bases between. The CDR3 spans 11 residues. CDR3 residues: CASSTNEKLFF. The DNA for the CDR3 is TGTGCCAGCTCCACAAATGAAAAACTGTTTTTT. Combining the CDR3 with reference TRBV18 and TRBJ1-4 gives the whole variable domain NAGVMQNPRHLVRRRGQEARLRCSPMKGHSHVYWYRQLPEEGLKFMVYLQKENIIDESGMPKERFSAEFPKEGPSILRIQQVVRGDSAAYFCASSTNEKLFFGSGTQLSVL.

The chain recombines TRBV5-1 with TRBJ1-2, with 7 bases aligning to TRBD1. V was pared by 0 bases and J by 9 bases, with 8 bases of the junction left unmatched. The germline V gene has CDR1 SGHRS and CDR2 YFSETQ. This CDR3 contains 14 residues. The CDR3 DNA reads as TGCGCCAGCAGCTTGGCAAGGGCAGGGGGAAGCTACACCTTC. This gives the protein CASSLARAGGSYTF. The full variable domain, rest sourced from reference TRBV5-1 and TRBJ1-2, is KAGVTQTPRYLIKTRGQQVTLSCSPISGHRSVSWYQQTPGQGLQFLFEYFSETQRNKGNFPGRFSGRQFSNSRSEMNVSTLELGDSALYLCASSLARAGGSYTFGSGTRLTVV.

The chain joins TRBV7-2 to TRBJ1-1; perhaps TRBD1 as D (5 bases). Germline loops: CDR1 SGHTA, CDR2 FQGNSA. V was pared by 3 bases and J by 9 bases, with 11 bases between. This CDR3 comprises 12 residues. CDR3 DNA: TGTGCCAGCAGCTTCCGACAGACCCAAGCTTTCTTT. It codes for CASSFRQTQAFF.

V gene TRBV2 combines with J gene TRBJ1-1; D perhaps matches TRBD1 (6 bases). The CDR3 is 17 amino acids. V was clipped by 7 bases and J by 3 bases, with 24 bases between them. The germline gives CDR1 SNHLY, CDR2 FYNNEI. The CDR3 DNA is TGTGCCAGCATAAGGAGACCAGGGACGCAGGGGTACACTGAAGCTTTCTTT. This translates into CASIRRPGTQGYTEAFF.

The rearrangement links TRBV5-6 to TRBJ1-2, with D hard to call. The CDR3 contains 16 residues. Per the germline V gene, CDR1 is SGHDT and CDR2 is YYEEEE. The ends were cut back, 5 bases at V and 2 bases at J, with 19 bases in the middle. The CDR3 loop is CASRLEHGGQNYGYTF. CDR3 sequence (DNA): TGTGCCAGCAGACTTGAGCACGGCGGCCAAAACTATGGCTACACCTTC.

The chain has TRBV3-1 (or the pseudogene TRBV3-2) and TRBJ1-5; 9 nucleotides agree with TRBD1. Germline-derived CDR1 and CDR2 are LGHDT and YNNKEL (reference sequence). CDR3 size: 17 residues. V dropped 1 base and J dropped 4; count of bases not matched to a gene: 8. The CDR3 loop reads CASSQGLPGQGNQPQHF. Written as DNA, the CDR3 is TGTGCCAGCAGCCAAGGTCTGCCGGGACAGGGTAATCAGCCCCAGCATTTT.